The clone carrying this T cell receptor beta chain was found many times. The antigen remains undetermined. The TCRbeta library incorporated unique molecular identifiers. TCRdb used MiXCR to reprocess the PCR reads, holding one entry per CDR3 protein. This sample has 200,000 to 250,000 distinct CDR3 sequences, with roughly 8.3% found just once. The sample is drawn from a study of T-cell reconstitution after alpha-beta-depleted transplantation in children. Study-wide results and caveats: Several hundred expanded graft clones reportedly supplied alpha-beta T cells about two months after transplant. At day 60, the high TCRbeta diversity found in some patients originated from recipient T cells and thymic progenitors that had survived. Once a year had passed after transplant, T-cell counts and diversity came mostly from newly produced T cells.

The germline CDR1 and CDR2 sequences are DFQATT and SNEGSKA (reference sequence). The CDR3 extends over 15 amino acids. V dropped 5 bases and J dropped 6; count of bases not matched to a gene: 12. The V and J genes are TRBV20-1 and TRBJ1-2, with 10 bases aligning to TRBD1. Sequenced material: PBMCs, mostly from graft donor cells, taken 360 days after TCRalphabeta/CD19-depleted stem cell transplant. The clonotype comes from a male patient aged 2 to 9 who had a stem cell transplant for acute myeloid leukemia, so the T cells may come from the graft donor. The CDR3 is CSAGTPDRGVDGYTF. In DNA form, the CDR3 reads TGCAGTGCTGGGACCCCGGACAGGGGGGTAGATGGCTACACCTTC.